This T cell receptor (beta chain) originates from a study of blood T cell repertoires in COVID-19 (dated by TCRdb to 2018 to 2020). In the study overall: Samples from collaborators originated in the United States, Italy and Spain and spanned both the acute and convalescent phases of COVID-19. The prospective study material was composed of cDNA or gDNA derived from T cells, B-cell-depleted T cells, or PBMCs. Subjects who had been exposed to COVID-19, were actively infected with it, or had recovered from it provided the deeply sampled blood TCRbeta repertoires that made up the dataset. The repertoires were made available in a free public database intended to serve as a resource for research on the immune response to SARS-CoV-2. Samples came from the ongoing ImmuneRACE study (first 160 participants) plus 1,254 subjects from 6 global collaborators. Sample metadata almost always included a de-identified subject ID, COVID-19 status, age in years and sex. Where available, HLA class I and class II types were obtained from metadata supplied by the sample provider rather than from assay-based typing. Points the paper makes about the study in general: Clinical and demographic metadata were provided uncurated, with the amount varying by source and participant.

To note about this clone: Its cognate antigen has yet to be identified. No much larger clonotype is one base removed from it; base qualities were not supplied.

TCRbeta CDR3 regions were amplified from genomic DNA using the immunoSEQ Assay, a bias-controlled multiplex PCR. The original pipeline was this. The number of nucleated cells in each sample was estimated from the amplification of reference gene primers within the assay. To quantify the absolute abundance of each unique TCRbeta CDR3 rearrangement, sequence reads were collapsed and filtered. For each sample, productive Simpson clonality was calculated as the square root of Simpson's diversity index over productive rearrangements. TCRdb re-hosts the immuneACCESS table, in-frame sequences only. Its copies lack some clones; in the studies checked, an unresolved V gene accounts for under half of them, and the cause for the rest is not known. Clone size and the V and J calls come from that table; the DNA yielded D and trimming. For this sample there are around 80,000 clones; 65% to 90% appear just once. The ten biggest clones cover roughly 9.6% of the sample.

At one collaborating source in Seattle, patients were enrolled during active infection and were followed longitudinally through the course of disease. The collaborating institutions used their own protocols to collect whole blood in K2EDTA tubes. For TCRbeta analysis, collaborator samples were shipped as frozen whole blood, as isolated PBMCs, or as DNA extracted from either sample type. Material for sequencing was peripheral blood. The receptor comes from a man aged 50 to 60 with COVID-19, enrolled during active disease.

Read as DNA, the sequence is TGTGCCAGTAGGGCGGACAGGGCCTACAATGAGCAGTTCTTC. Translation gives CASRADRAYNEQFF. The chain is made from TRBV19 and TRBJ2-1; 8 bases in the junction line up with TRBD1. V is pruned by 6 bases and J by 2 bases, leaving 3 bases of the junction without a gene match. Including the terminal cysteine and phenylalanine, the CDR3 comprises 14 residues. Left in the record is the CDR3 DNA by itself, 42 bases read in frame from the first base. Looking up the germline V gene (reference sequence) yields CDR1 LNHDA and CDR2 SQIVND.